This paragraph covers one T cell receptor (beta chain) sequence. The data were obtained in a study of T cell changes during pregnancy in multiple sclerosis. The assay was immunoSEQ multiplex PCR, and TCRdb's table has in-frame clones only and misses some. The sample has about 38,000 clones; 88% are singletons. The CDR3 has 13 amino acids. The V gene lost 7 bases and the J gene lost 2 bases, with 15 bases spanning the gap. Germline loops: CDR1 SQVTM, CDR2 ANQGSEA. The rearrangement links TRBV29-1 to TRBJ2-7; possibly TRBD1 for D (5 bases). This clonotype was sampled from a female donor with multiple sclerosis, enrolled in a pregnancy study. Specimen: CD8+ T cells from peripheral blood mononuclear cells, collected in the third trimester of pregnancy. CDR3 region: CSATGQVPYEQYF. The DNA for the CDR3 is TGCAGCGCCACAGGCCAGGTACCCTACGAGCAGTACTTC.